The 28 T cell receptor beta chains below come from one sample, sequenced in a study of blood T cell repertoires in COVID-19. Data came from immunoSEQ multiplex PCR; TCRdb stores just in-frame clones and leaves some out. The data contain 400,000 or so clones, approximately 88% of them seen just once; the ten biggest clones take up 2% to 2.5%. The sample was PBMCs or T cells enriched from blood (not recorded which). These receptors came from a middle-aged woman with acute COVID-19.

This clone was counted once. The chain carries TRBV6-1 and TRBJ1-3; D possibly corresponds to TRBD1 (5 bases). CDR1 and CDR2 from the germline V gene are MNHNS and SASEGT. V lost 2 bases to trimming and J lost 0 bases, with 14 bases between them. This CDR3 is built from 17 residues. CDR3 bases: TGTGCCAGCAGTGAACCCTCACAGGCCTACTCTGGAAACACCATATATTTT. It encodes CASSEPSQAYSGNTIYF.

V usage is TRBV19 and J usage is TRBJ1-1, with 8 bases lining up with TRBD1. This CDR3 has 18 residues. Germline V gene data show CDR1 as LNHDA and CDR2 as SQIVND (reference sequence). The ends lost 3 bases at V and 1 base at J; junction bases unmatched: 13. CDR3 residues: CASSMTNQYRGSNTEAFF. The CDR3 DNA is TGTGCCAGTAGTATGACGAATCAGTACAGGGGGTCGAACACTGAAGCTTTCTTT. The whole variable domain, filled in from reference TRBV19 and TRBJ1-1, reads DGGITQSPKYLFRKEGQNVTLSCEQNLNHDAMYWYRQDPGQGLRLIYYSQIVNDFQKGDIAEGYSVSREKKESFPLTVTSAQKNPTAFYLCASSMTNQYRGSNTEAFFGQGTRLTVV.

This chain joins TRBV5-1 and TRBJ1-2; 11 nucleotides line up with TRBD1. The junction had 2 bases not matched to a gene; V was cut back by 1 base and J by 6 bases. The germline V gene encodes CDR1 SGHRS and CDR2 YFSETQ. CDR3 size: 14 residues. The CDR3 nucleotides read TGCGCCAGCAGCTTGTGGACAGGGGGCAATGGCTACACCTTC. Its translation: CASSLWTGGNGYTF.

CDR3 coding DNA: TGTGCCAGCAGCCCGGGGCGGGGGGGCCTCCACAATGAGCAGTTCTTC. Its translation: CASSPGRGGLHNEQFF. This sequence joins TRBV11-3 and TRBJ2-1; 9 positions agree with TRBD2. With 5 bases clipped from V and 5 bases from J, the junction kept 10 bases outside the gene matches. Germline CDR1 and CDR2: SGHNT and YENEEA. The CDR3 contains 16 residues.

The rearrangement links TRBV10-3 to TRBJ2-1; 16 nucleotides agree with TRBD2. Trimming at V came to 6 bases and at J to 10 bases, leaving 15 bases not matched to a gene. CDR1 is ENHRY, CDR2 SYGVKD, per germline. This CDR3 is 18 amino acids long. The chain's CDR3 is CAISGIITGTSGGAEQFF. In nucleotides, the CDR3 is TGTGCCATCAGCGGAATCATAACCGGGACTAGCGGGGGGGCCGAGCAGTTCTTC.

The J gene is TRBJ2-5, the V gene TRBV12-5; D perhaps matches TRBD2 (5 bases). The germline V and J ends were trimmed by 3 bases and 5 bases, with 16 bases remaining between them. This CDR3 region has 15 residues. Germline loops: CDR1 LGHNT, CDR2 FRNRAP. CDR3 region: CASGFGVSREETQYF. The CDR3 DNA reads TGTGCTAGTGGTTTCGGGGTTTCCCGCGAGGAGACCCAGTACTTC.

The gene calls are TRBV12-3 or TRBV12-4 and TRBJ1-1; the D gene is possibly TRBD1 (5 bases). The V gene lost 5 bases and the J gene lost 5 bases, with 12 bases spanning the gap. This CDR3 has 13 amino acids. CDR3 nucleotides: TGTGCCAGCAGTCCCGGGGGTACAACTGAAGCTTTCTTT. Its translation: CASSPGGTTEAFF.

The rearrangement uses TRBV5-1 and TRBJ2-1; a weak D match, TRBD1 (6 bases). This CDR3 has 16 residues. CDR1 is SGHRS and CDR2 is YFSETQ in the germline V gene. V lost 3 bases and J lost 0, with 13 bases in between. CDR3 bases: TGCGCCAGCAGCTACCAGGGGAGCGGCTCCTACAATGAGCAGTTCTTC. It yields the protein CASSYQGSGSYNEQFF.

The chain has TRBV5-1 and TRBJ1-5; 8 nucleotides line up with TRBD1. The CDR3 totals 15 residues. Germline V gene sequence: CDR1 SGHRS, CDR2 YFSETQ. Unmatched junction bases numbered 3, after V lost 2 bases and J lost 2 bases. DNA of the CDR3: TGCGCCAGCAGCTTTGAGACAGGGGGCAATCAGCCCCAGCATTTT. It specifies CASSFETGGNQPQHF.

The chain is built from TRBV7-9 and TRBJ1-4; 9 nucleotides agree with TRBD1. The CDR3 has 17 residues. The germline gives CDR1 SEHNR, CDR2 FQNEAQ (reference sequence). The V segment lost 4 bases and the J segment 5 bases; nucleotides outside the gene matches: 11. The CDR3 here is CASSSGQGLGKNEKLFF. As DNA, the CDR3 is TGTGCCAGCAGCTCGGGACAGGGTCTGGGAAAAAATGAAAAACTGTTTTTT.

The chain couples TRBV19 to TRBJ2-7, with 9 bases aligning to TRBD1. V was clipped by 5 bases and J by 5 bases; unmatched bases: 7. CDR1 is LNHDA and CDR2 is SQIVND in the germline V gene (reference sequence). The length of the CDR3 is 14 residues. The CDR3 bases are TGTGCCAGTAGTCAGAACAGGGACAGGGACGAGCAGTACTTC. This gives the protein CASSQNRDRDEQYF.

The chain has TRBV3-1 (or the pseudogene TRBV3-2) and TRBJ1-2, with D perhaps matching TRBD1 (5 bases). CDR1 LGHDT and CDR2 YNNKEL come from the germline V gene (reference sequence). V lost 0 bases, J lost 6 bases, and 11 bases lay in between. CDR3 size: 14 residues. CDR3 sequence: CASSQEHRGNGYTF. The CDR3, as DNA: TGTGCCAGCAGCCAAGAGCATCGGGGGAATGGCTACACCTTC.

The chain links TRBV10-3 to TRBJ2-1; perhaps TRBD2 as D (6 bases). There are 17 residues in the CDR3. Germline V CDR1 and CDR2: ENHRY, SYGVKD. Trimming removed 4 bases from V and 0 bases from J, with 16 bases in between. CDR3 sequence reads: CAISVGPAGSSYNEQFF. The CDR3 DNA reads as TGTGCCATCAGTGTCGGACCGGCGGGGAGCTCCTACAATGAGCAGTTCTTC.

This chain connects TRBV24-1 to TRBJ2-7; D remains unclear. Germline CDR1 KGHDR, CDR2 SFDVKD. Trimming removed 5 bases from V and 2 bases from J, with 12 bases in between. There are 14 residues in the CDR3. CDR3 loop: CATSAPGPAYEQYF. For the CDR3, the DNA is TGTGCCACCAGTGCCCCAGGCCCAGCCTACGAGCAGTACTTC.

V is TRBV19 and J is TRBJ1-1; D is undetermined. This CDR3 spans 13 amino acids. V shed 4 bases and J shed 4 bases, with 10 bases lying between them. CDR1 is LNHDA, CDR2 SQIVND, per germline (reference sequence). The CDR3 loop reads CASSSGRGTEAFF. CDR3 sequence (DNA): TGTGCCAGTAGTAGCGGCAGAGGCACTGAAGCTTTCTTT.

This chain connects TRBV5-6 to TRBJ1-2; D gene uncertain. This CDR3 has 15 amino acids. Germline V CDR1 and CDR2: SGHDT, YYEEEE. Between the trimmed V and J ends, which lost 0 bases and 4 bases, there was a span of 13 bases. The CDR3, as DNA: TGTGCCAGCAGCTTGGGGAGAGGGATTCTCTATGGCTACACCTTC. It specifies CASSLGRGILYGYTF.

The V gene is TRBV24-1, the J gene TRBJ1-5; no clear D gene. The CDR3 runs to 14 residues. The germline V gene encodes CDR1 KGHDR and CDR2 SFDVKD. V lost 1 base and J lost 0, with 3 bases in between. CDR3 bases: TGTGCCACCAGTGATTTTTATAGCAATCAGCCCCAGCATTTT. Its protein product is CATSDFYSNQPQHF.

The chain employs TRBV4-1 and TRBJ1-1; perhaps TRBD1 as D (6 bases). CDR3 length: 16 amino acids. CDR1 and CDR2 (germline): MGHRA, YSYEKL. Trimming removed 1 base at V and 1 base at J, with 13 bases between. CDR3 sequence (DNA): TGCGCCAGCAGCCAAGTCGGGACAATTAGGAACACTGAAGCTTTCTTT. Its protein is CASSQVGTIRNTEAFF.

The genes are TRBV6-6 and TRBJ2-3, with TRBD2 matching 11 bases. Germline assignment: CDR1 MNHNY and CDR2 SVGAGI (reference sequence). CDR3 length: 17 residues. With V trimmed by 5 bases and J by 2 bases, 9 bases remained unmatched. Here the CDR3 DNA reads TGTGCCAGCAGTCGCCGACTAGCGGGGATTTTCACAGATACGCAGTATTTT. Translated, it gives CASSRRLAGIFTDTQYF.

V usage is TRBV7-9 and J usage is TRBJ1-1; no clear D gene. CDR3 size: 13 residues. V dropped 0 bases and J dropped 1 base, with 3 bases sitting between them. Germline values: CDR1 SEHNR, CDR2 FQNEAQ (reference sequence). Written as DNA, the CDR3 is TGTGCCAGCAGCTTAGCCCAGAACACTGAAGCTTTCTTT. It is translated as CASSLAQNTEAFF. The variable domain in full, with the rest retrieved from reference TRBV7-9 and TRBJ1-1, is DTGVSQNPRHKITKRGQNVTFRCDPISEHNRLYWYRQTLGQGPEFLTYFQNEAQLEKSRLLSDRFSAERPKGSFSTLEIQRTEQGDSAMYLCASSLAQNTEAFFGQGTRLTVV.

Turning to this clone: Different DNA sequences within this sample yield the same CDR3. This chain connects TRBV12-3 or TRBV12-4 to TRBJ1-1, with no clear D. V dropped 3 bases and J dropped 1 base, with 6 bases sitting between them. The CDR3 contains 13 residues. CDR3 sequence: CASSLFRNTEAFF. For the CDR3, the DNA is TGTGCCAGCAGTTTGTTCAGGAACACTGAAGCTTTCTTT.

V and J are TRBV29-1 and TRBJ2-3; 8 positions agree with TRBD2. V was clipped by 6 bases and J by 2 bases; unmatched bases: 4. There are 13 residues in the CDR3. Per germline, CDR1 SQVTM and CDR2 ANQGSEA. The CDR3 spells CSVSGGSTDTQYF. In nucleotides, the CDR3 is TGCAGCGTAAGCGGGGGATCCACAGATACGCAGTATTTT.

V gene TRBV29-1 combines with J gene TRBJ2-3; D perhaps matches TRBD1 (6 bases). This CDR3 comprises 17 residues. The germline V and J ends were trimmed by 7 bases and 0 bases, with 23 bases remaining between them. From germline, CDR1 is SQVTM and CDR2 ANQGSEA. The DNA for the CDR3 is TGCAGCGCCGAGGGGGTGTTGGGGATTTCTAGCACAGATACGCAGTATTTT. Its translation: CSAEGVLGISSTDTQYF.

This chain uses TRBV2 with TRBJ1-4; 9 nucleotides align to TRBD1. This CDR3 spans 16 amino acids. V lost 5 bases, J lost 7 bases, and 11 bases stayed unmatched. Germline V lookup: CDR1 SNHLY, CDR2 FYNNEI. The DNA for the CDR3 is TGTGCCAGCAGTACCGGGACAGGGAGGGGTGTTGAAAAACTGTTTTTT. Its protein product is CASSTGTGRGVEKLFF. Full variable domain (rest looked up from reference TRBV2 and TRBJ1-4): EPEVTQTPSHQVTQMGQEVILRCVPISNHLYFYWYRQILGQKVEFLVSFYNNEISEKSEIFDDQFSVERPDGSNFTLKIRSTKLEDSAMYFCASSTGTGRGVEKLFFGSGTQLSVL.

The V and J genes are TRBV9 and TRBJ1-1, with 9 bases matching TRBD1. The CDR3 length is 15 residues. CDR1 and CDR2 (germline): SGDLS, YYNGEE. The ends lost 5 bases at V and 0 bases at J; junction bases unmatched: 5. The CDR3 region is CASREGQGMNTEAFF. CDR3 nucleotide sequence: TGTGCCAGCAGAGAAGGACAGGGGATGAACACTGAAGCTTTCTTT.

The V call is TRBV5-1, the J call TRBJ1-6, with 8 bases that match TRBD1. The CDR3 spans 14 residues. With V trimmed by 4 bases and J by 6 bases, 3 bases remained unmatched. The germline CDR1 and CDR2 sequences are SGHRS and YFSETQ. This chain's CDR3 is CASSPDRANSPLHF. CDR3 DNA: TGCGCCAGCAGCCCGGACAGGGCTAATTCACCCCTCCACTTT.

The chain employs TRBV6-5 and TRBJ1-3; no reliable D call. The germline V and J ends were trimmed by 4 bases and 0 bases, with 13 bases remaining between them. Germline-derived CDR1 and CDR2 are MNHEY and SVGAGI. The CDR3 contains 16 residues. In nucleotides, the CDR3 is TGTGCCAGCAGTTCCTCGGTCCTTAGCTCTGGAAACACCATATATTTT. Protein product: CASSSSVLSSGNTIYF.

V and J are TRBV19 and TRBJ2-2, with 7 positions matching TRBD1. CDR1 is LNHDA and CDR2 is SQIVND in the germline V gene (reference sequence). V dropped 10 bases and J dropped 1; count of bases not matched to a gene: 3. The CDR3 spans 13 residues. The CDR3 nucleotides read TGTGCCACCAGACAGGGGAACACCGGGGAGCTGTTTTTT. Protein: CATRQGNTGELFF. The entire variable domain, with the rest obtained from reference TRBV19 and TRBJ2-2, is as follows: DGGITQSPKYLFRKEGQNVTLSCEQNLNHDAMYWYRQDPGQGLRLIYYSQIVNDFQKGDIAEGYSVSREKKESFPLTVTSAQKNPTAFYLCATRQGNTGELFFGEGSRLTVL.